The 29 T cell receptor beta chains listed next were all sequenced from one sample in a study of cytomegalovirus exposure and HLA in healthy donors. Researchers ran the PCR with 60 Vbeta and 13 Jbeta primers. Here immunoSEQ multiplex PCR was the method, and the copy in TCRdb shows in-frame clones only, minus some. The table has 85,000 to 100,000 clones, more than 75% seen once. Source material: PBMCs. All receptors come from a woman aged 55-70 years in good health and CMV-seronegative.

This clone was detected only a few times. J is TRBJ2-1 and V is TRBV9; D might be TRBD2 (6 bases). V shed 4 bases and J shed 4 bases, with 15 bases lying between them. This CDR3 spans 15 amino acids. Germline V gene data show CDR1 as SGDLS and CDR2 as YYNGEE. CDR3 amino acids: CASSPGGAQYNEQFF. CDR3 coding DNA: TGTGCCAGCAGCCCCGGGGGAGCGCAGTACAATGAGCAGTTCTTC.

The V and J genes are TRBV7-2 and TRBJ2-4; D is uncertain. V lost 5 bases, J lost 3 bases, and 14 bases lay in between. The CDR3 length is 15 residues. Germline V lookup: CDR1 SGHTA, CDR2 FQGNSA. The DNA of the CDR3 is TGTGCCAGCAGCCCCCCCAGTAATCTCAAAAACATTCAGTACTTC. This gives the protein CASSPPSNLKNIQYF.

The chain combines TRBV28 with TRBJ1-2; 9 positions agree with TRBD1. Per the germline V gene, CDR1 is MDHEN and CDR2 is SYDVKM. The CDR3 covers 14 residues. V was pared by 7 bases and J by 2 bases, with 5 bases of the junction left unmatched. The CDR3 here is CASKVTGGNYGYTF. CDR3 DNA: TGTGCCAGCAAGGTCACAGGGGGCAACTATGGCTACACCTTC.

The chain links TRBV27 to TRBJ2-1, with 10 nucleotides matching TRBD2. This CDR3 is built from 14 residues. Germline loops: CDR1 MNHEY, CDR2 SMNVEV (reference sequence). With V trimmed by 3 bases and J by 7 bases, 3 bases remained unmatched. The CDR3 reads CASSFVSGGNEQFF. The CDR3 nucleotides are TGTGCCAGCAGTTTTGTTAGCGGGGGGAATGAGCAGTTCTTC.

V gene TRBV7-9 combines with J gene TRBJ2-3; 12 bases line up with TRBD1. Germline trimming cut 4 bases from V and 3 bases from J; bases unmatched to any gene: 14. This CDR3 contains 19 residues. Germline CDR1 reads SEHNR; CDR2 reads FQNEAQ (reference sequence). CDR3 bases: TGTGCCAGCAGCTCGATTCTACCGCCGGGACAGGGGGCGACAGATACGCAGTATTTT. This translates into CASSSILPPGQGATDTQYF.

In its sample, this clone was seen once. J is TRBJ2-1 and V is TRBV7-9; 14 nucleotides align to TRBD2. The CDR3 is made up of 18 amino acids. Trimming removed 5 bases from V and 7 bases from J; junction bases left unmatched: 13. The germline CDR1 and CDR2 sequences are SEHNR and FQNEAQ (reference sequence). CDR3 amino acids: CASSPRVGLAGVFNEQFF. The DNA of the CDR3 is TGTGCCAGCAGCCCGAGGGTGGGACTAGCGGGAGTATTTAATGAGCAGTTCTTC.

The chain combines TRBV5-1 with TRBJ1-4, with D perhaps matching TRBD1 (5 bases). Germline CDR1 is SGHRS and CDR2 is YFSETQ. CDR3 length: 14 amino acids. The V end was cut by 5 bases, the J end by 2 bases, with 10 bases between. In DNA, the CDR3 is TGCGCCAGCAGTCCTGACAGCACTAATGAAAAACTGTTTTTT. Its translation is CASSPDSTNEKLFF.

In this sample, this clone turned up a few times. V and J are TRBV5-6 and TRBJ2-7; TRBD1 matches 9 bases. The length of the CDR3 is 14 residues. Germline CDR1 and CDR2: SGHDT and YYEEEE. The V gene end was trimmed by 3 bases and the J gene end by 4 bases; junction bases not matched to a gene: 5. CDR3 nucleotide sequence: TGTGCCAGCAGCTCTACGGACAGGGGATACGAGCAGTACTTC. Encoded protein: CASSSTDRGYEQYF. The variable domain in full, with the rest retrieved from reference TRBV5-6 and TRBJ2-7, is DAGVTQSPTHLIKTRGQQVTLRCSPKSGHDTVSWYQQALGQGPQFIFQYYEEEERQRGNFPDRFSGHQFPNYSSELNVNALLLGDSALYLCASSSTDRGYEQYFGPGTRLTVT.

Written as DNA, the CDR3 is TGTGCCAGCAGCGTAAAGCGGGATACCGGGGAGCTGTTTTTT. It encodes CASSVKRDTGELFF. This chain joins TRBV6-4 and TRBJ2-2; 7 nucleotides match TRBD2. The germline CDR1 and CDR2 sequences are MRHNA and SNTAGT. This CDR3 is built from 14 residues. Unmatched junction bases numbered 6, after V lost 6 bases and J lost 5 bases.

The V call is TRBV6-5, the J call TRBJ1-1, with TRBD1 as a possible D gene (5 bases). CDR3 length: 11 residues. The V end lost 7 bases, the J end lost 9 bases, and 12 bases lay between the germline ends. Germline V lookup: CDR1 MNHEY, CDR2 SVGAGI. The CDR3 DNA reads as TGTGCCAGCACCACGGGGGGAAAAGCTTTCTTT. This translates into CASTTGGKAFF.

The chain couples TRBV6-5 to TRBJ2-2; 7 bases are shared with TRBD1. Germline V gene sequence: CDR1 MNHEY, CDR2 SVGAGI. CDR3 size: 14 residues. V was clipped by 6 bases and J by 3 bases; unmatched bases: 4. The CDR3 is CASRRDRDTGELFF. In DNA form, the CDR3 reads TGTGCCAGCAGACGCGACAGGGACACCGGGGAGCTGTTTTTT.

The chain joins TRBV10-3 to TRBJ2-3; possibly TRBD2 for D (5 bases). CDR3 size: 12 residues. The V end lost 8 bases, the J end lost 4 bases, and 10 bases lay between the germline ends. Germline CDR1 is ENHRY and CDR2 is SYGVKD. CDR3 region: CAIEAGPDTQYF. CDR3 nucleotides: TGTGCCATCGAGGCGGGCCCAGATACGCAGTATTTT.

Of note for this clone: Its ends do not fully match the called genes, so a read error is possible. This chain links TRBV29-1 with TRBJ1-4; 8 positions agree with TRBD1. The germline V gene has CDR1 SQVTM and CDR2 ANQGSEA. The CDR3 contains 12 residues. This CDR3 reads CSAEQGDEKLFF. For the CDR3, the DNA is TGCAGCGCTGAACAGGGGGATGAAAAACTGTTTTTT.

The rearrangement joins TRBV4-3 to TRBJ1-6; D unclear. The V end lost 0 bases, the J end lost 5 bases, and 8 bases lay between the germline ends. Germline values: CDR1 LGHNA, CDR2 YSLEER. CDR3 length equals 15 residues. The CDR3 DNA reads TGCGCCAGCAGCCAAGATTTGGCGGATAATTCACCCCTCCACTTT. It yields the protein CASSQDLADNSPLHF.

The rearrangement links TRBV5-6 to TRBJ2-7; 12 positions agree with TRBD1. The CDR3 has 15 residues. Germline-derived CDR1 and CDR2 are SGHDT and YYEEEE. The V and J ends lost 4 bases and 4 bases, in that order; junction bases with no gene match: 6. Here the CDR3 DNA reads TGTGCCAGCAGCCAAGGGACAGGGGGCGGTTACGAGCAGTACTTC. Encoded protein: CASSQGTGGGYEQYF.

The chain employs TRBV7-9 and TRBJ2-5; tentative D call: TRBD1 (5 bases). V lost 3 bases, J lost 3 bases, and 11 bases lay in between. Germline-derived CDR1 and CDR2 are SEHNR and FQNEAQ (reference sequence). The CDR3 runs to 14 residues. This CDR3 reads CASSFLTDKETQYF. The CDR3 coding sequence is TGTGCCAGCAGCTTCTTGACAGACAAAGAGACCCAGTACTTC.

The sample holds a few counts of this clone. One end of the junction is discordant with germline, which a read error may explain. As DNA, the CDR3 is TGTGCCAGCAGCCCCCCCTCGCAGGGCCCAAGAAACTTC. Translated: CASSPPSQGPRNF. The chain uses TRBV11-2 and TRBJ2-4; tentative D call: TRBD1 (5 bases). The CDR3 runs to 13 residues. Germline values: CDR1 SGHAT, CDR2 FQNNGV.

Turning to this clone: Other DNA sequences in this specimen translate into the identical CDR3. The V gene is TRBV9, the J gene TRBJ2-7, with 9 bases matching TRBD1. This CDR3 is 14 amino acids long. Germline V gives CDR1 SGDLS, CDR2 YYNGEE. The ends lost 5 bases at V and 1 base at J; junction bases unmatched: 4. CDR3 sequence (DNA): TGTGCCAGCAGTCCCGGGACAGGGTCCTACGAGCAGTACTTC. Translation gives CASSPGTGSYEQYF.

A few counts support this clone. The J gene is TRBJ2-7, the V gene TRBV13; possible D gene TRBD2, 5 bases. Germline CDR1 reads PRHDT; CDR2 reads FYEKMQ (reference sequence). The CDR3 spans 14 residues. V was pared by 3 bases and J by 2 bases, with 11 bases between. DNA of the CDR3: TGTGCCAGCAGCTTGGGGAGCGGCCCCTACGAGCAGTACTTC. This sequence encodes CASSLGSGPYEQYF. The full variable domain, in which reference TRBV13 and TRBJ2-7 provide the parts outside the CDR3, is AAGVIQSPRHLIKEKRETATLKCYPIPRHDTVYWYQQGPGQDPQFLISFYEKMQSDKGSIPDRFSAQQFSDYHSELNMSSLELGDSALYFCASSLGSGPYEQYFGPGTRLTVT.

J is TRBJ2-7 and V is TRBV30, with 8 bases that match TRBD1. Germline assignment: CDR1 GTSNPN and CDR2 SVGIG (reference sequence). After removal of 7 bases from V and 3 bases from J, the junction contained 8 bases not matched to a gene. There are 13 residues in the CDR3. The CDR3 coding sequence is TGTGCCTTGGGGGGACAGGATCACTACGAGCAGTACTTC. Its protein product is CALGGQDHYEQYF.

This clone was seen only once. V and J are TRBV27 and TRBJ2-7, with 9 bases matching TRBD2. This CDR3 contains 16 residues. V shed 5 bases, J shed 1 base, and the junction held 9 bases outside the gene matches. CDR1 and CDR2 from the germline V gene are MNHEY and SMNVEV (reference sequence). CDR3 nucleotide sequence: TGTGCCAGCAGTCCCGTAGCGGGAGCCGCATCCTACGAGCAGTACTTC. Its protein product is CASSPVAGAASYEQYF.

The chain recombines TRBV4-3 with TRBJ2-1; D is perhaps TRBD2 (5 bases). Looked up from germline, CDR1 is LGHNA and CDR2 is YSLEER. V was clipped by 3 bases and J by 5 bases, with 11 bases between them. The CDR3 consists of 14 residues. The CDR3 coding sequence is TGCGCCAGCAGCCAGAGGGTTCGGAACAATGAGCAGTTCTTC. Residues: CASSQRVRNNEQFF.

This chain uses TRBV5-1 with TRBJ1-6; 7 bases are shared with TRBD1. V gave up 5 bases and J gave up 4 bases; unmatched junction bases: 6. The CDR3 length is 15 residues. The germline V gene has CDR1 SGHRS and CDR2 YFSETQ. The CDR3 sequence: CASRTGTEYNSPLHF. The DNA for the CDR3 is TGCGCCAGCAGGACCGGGACAGAATATAATTCACCCCTCCACTTT.

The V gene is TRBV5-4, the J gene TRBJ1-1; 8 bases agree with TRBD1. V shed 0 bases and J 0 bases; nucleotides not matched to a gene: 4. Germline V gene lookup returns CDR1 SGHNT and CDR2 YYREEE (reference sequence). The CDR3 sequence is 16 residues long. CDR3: CASSLVTGALNTEAFF. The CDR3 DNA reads TGTGCCAGCAGCTTGGTGACAGGGGCGTTGAACACTGAAGCTTTCTTT.

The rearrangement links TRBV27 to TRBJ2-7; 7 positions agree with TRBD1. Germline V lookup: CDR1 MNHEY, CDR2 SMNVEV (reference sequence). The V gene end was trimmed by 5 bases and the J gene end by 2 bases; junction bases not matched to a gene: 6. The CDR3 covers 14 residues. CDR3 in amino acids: CASSPGTVTYEQYF. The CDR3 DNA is TGTGCCAGCAGTCCCGGGACAGTAACCTACGAGCAGTACTTC.

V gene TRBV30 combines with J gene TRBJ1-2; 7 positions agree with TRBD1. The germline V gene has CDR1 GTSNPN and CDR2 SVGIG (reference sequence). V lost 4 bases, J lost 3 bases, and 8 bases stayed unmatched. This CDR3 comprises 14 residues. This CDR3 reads CAWIRDRVYYGYTF. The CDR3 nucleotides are TGTGCCTGGATTAGGGACAGAGTATACTATGGCTACACCTTC.

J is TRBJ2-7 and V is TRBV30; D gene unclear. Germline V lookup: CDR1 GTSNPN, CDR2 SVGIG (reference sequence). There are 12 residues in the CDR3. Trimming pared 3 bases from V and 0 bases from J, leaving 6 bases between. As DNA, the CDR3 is TGTGCCTGGAGCGTAAACTCCTACGAGCAGTACTTC. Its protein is CAWSVNSYEQYF.

The CDR3 reads CASSFGRDSANEKLFF. The CDR3 DNA sequence: TGTGCCAGCAGCTTCGGCAGGGACTCAGCTAATGAAAAACTGTTTTTT. The rearrangement links TRBV7-9 to TRBJ1-4; possibly TRBD1 for D (5 bases). The CDR3 is 16 amino acids. Germline V gives CDR1 SEHNR, CDR2 FQNEAQ (reference sequence). Trimming took 3 bases from V and 3 from J, leaving 14 bases between them.

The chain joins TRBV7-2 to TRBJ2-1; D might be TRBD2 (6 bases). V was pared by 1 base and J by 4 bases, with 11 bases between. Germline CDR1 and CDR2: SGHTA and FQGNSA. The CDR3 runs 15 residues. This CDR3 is CASSLDGGGYNEQFF. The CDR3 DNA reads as TGTGCCAGCAGCTTAGACGGGGGAGGATACAATGAGCAGTTCTTC.